Below are 25 T cell receptor beta chains sequenced from a single sample in a study of blood T cell repertoires in COVID-19 (dated by TCRdb to the early 2020s). Libraries were built with the immunoSEQ multiplex PCR assay. Not all clones reach the TCRdb copy of this immuneACCESS table, which keeps in-frame sequences only. Checked studies attribute under half of the gap to unresolved V genes and leave the rest unexplained. The sample table shows roughly 47,000 clones, and over 75% are seen once. The ten largest clonotypes hold approximately 33% of the sample. Material for sequencing was peripheral blood. These receptors all stem from a woman aged 80 or over with COVID-19, enrolled during active disease.

This clone was seen a single time. The chain couples TRBV25-1 to TRBJ1-2, with TRBD1 identical over 7 bases. The trim removed 6 bases at V and 4 bases at J, leaving 5 bases unmatched. Germline V gene lookup returns CDR1 MGHDK and CDR2 SYGVNS. There are 13 residues in the CDR3. The CDR3 is CASSRDRGYGYTF. In nucleotides, the CDR3 is TGTGCCAGCAGCCGGGACAGAGGCTATGGCTACACCTTC.

The chain links TRBV11-1 to TRBJ2-7; 8 nucleotides match TRBD2. Trimming removed 3 bases from V and 4 bases from J; junction bases left unmatched: 11. From germline, CDR1 is SGHAT and CDR2 FQDESV (reference sequence). This CDR3 is 16 amino acids long. The CDR3 DNA reads as TGTGCCAGCAGCTTTGGTAGCGGGATTGCTGGGTACGAGCAGTACTTC. It codes for CASSFGSGIAGYEQYF.

The chain recombines TRBV28 with TRBJ2-2; D remains ambiguous. The CDR3 sequence is 13 residues long. In germline, CDR1 is MDHEN, CDR2 SYDVKM. Trimming removed 3 bases at V and 5 bases at J, with 7 bases between. The CDR3 coding sequence is TGTGCCAGCAGTTTCTACCTAACCGGGGAGCTGTTTTTT. Translating gives CASSFYLTGELFF.

The V gene is TRBV11-1, the J gene TRBJ2-3; maybe TRBD2 (5 bases). The CDR3 consists of 14 residues. V lost 6 bases and J 2 bases, leaving 12 bases between the germline ends. CDR1 SGHAT and CDR2 FQDESV come from the germline V gene (reference sequence). The DNA for the CDR3 is TGTGCCAGCAGTGGACTGGCCCTCACAGATACGCAGTATTTT. Encoded protein: CASSGLALTDTQYF.

The rearrangement links TRBV2 to TRBJ2-3, with D possibly matching TRBD2 (6 bases). Germline values: CDR1 SNHLY, CDR2 FYNNEI. The CDR3 consists of 11 residues. V lost 8 bases and J lost 9, with 12 bases in between. CDR3 sequence reads: CASSSVGTQYF. Written as DNA, the CDR3 is TGTGCCAGCTCTAGCGTCGGGACGCAGTATTTT.

The chain recombines TRBV7-2 with TRBJ1-6, with TRBD1 identical over 8 bases. Trimming took 3 bases from V and 8 from J; bases not matched to a gene: 6. Germline V gives CDR1 SGHTA, CDR2 FQGNSA. This CDR3 comprises 15 residues. CDR3 bases: TGTGCCAGCAGCTTCCTACAGGGGGGCGATTCACCCCTCCACTTT. As protein: CASSFLQGGDSPLHF.

The V call is TRBV4-3, the J call TRBJ1-1; D is uncertain. V gave up 0 bases and J gave up 3 bases, with 11 bases separating them. The CDR3 spans 15 residues. Germline CDR1 is LGHNA and CDR2 is YSLEER. For the CDR3, the DNA is TGCGCCAGCAGCCAAGATAGGTTTGAGGACACTGAAGCTTTCTTT. Protein product: CASSQDRFEDTEAFF.

The chain links TRBV20-1 to TRBJ2-7; TRBD2 matches at 9 bases. Germline-derived CDR1 and CDR2 are DFQATT and SNEGSKA (reference sequence). Trimming removed 3 bases from V and 6 bases from J; junction bases left unmatched: 6. The CDR3 extends over 13 amino acids. The CDR3 DNA sequence: TGCAGTGCTAGTCCTAGCGGGATCCCCGAGCAGTACTTC. This codes for CSASPSGIPEQYF.

V gene TRBV7-8 combines with J gene TRBJ2-2; the match to TRBD1 covers 11 bases. The V segment lost 1 base and the J segment 5 bases; nucleotides outside the gene matches: 3. Looked up from germline, CDR1 is SGHVS and CDR2 is FQNEAQ. CDR3 length: 16 residues. CDR3 in DNA: TGTGCCAGCAGCTTAGAGGGACAGGGGGGGACCGGGGAGCTGTTTTTT. This gives the protein CASSLEGQGGTGELFF.

The V gene is TRBV29-1, the J gene TRBJ2-7; the match to TRBD1 covers 7 bases. The J segment lost 2 bases and the V segment lost 7 bases, leaving 8 bases of the junction unmatched. This CDR3 contains 13 residues. Germline V gene lookup returns CDR1 SQVTM and CDR2 ANQGSEA. The CDR3 DNA reads as TGCAGCGCTACGGACAGGTCCACCTACGAGCAGTACTTC. It codes for CSATDRSTYEQYF.

This sequence joins TRBV19 and TRBJ2-7; TRBD2 might be the D (6 bases). The V and J ends lost 4 bases and 3 bases respectively, with 13 bases between them. Germline V gene lookup returns CDR1 LNHDA and CDR2 SQIVND (reference sequence). This CDR3 region has 14 residues. CDR3 amino acids: CASSKSRGSYEQYF. DNA of the CDR3: TGTGCCAGTAGTAAGTCCCGGGGGAGCTACGAGCAGTACTTC.

The chain uses TRBV15 and TRBJ1-5, with D possibly being TRBD1 (5 bases). Germline CDR1 is LNHNV and CDR2 is YYDKDF (reference sequence). The CDR3 spans 17 residues. Trimming took off 6 bases at V and 2 bases at J, with 20 bases between the two ends. CDR3: CATRRSQGRVGNQPQHF. CDR3 sequence (DNA): TGTGCCACCAGACGATCCCAGGGAAGAGTAGGCAATCAGCCCCAGCATTTT.

CDR3: CAIQGAKNIQYF. The DNA of the CDR3 is TGTGCCATCCAGGGGGCCAAAAACATTCAGTACTTC. The chain is built from TRBV12-3 or TRBV12-4 and TRBJ2-4, with D maybe TRBD1 (6 bases). The ends were cut back, 10 bases at V and 1 base at J, with 8 bases in the middle. The CDR3 is 12 amino acids.

This chain connects TRBV4-3 to TRBJ2-7; 7 nucleotides align to TRBD1. Germline V lookup: CDR1 LGHNA, CDR2 YSLEER. V trimming: 5 bases; J trimming: 4 bases; junction bases outside the gene matches: 5. There are 13 residues in the CDR3. The CDR3 reads CASSTRQGYEQYF. In nucleotides, the CDR3 is TGCGCCAGCAGCACCCGACAGGGATACGAGCAGTACTTC.

V and J are TRBV28 and TRBJ2-1, with TRBD2 matching over 13 bases. The CDR3 length is 14 residues. With 6 bases clipped from V and 15 bases from J, the junction kept 11 bases outside the gene matches. Germline CDR1 MDHEN, CDR2 SYDVKM. Here the CDR3 reads CASRLAGGPSGGFF. The CDR3 DNA is TGTGCCAGCAGACTAGCGGGAGGGCCCTCAGGGGGGTTCTTC.

V and J are TRBV20-1 and TRBJ2-7; 7 positions match TRBD2. J gave up 5 bases and V 3 bases, and 7 bases lay outside the gene matches. Germline CDR1 DFQATT, CDR2 SNEGSKA (reference sequence). The CDR3 consists of 13 residues. The CDR3 region is CSASREVRHEQYF. In nucleotides, the CDR3 is TGCAGTGCTAGTCGGGAGGTACGGCACGAGCAGTACTTC.

This chain links TRBV28 with TRBJ1-4; D is perhaps TRBD1 (5 bases). Looked up from germline, CDR1 is MDHEN and CDR2 is SYDVKM. V lost 5 bases and J 8 bases, leaving 12 bases between the germline ends. The CDR3 length is 13 residues. The CDR3 DNA reads TGTGCCAGCAGTGATCAGGGTTGGGAAAAACTGTTTTTT. Protein sequence: CASSDQGWEKLFF.

The chain is built from TRBV14 and TRBJ1-6; possible D gene TRBD1, 6 bases. Deletions cut 2 bases from V and 7 bases from J, with 18 bases between. Germline CDR1 is SGHDN and CDR2 is FVKESK. The length of the CDR3 is 17 residues. CDR3 loop: CASSQKWTEPRNSPLHF. CDR3 DNA sequence: TGTGCCAGCAGCCAAAAGTGGACAGAACCTAGAAATTCACCCCTCCACTTT. Full variable domain (remainder filled in from reference TRBV14 and TRBJ1-6): EAGVTQFPSHSVIEKGQTVTLRCDPISGHDNLYWYRRVMGKEIKFLLHFVKESKQDESGMPNNRFLAERTGGTYSTLKVQPAELEDSGVYFCASSQKWTEPRNSPLHFGNGTRLTVT.

The V gene is TRBV7-2, the J gene TRBJ2-3; maybe TRBD1 (6 bases). Deletions cut 5 bases from V and 3 bases from J, with 15 bases between. The CDR3 length is 15 residues. The V gene's germline CDR1 is SGHTA and CDR2 FQGNSA. The CDR3 region has the DNA TGTGCCAGCAGCACCACAGGGTTGGGAACAGATACGCAGTATTTT. Its translation: CASSTTGLGTDTQYF.

The chain links TRBV5-4 to TRBJ2-2, with no clear D. V lost 4 bases and J lost 3, with 4 bases in between. CDR3 length: 12 residues. CDR1 and CDR2 (germline): SGHNT, YYREEE (reference sequence). This chain's CDR3 is CASSPYTGELFF. The CDR3 region has the DNA TGTGCCAGCAGCCCGTACACCGGGGAGCTGTTTTTT.

This rearrangement joins TRBV5-1 to TRBJ1-2, with unresolved D. This CDR3 has 13 amino acids. Germline V gene sequence: CDR1 SGHRS, CDR2 YFSETQ. V was cut by 0 bases and J by 1 base, with 4 bases left in between. The CDR3 loop reads CASSLAGNYGYTF. The CDR3, as DNA: TGCGCCAGCAGCTTGGCGGGTAACTATGGCTACACCTTC.

The V call is TRBV7-2, the J call TRBJ2-1; the D gene is possibly TRBD2 (6 bases). V gave up 5 bases and J gave up 5 bases, with 16 bases separating them. Germline assignment: CDR1 SGHTA and CDR2 FQGNSA. The CDR3 totals 15 residues. CDR3 coding DNA: TGTGCCAGCAGCCCAGACGGTTTAGCGGACAATGAGCAGTTCTTC. Protein product: CASSPDGLADNEQFF.

This clone was seen only a few times. The rearrangement uses TRBV18 and TRBJ2-2; D might be TRBD1 (6 bases). The CDR3 is made up of 13 amino acids. V lost 5 bases and J lost 4, with 8 bases in between. Looked up from germline, CDR1 is KGHSH and CDR2 is LQKENI. As DNA, the CDR3 is TGTGCCAGCTCAACAGGGCCCACCGGGGAGCTGTTTTTT. It specifies CASSTGPTGELFF. The full variable domain, its missing parts supplied by reference TRBV18 and TRBJ2-2, is NAGVMQNPRHLVRRRGQEARLRCSPMKGHSHVYWYRQLPEEGLKFMVYLQKENIIDESGMPKERFSAEFPKEGPSILRIQQVVRGDSAAYFCASSTGPTGELFFGEGSRLTVL.

V usage is TRBV3-1 (or the pseudogene TRBV3-2) and J usage is TRBJ2-3; 8 bases are a match to TRBD2. The CDR3 loop spans 14 amino acids. Germline V CDR1 and CDR2: LGHDT, YNNKEL (reference sequence). V was clipped by 5 bases and J by 5 bases; unmatched bases: 6. The CDR3 spells CASSYSGAGDTQYF. The CDR3 region has the DNA TGTGCCAGCAGCTATAGCGGGGCAGGAGATACGCAGTATTTT.

This clone was seen a handful of times. The chain combines TRBV27 with TRBJ1-2; a possible D gene is TRBD1 (5 bases). The CDR3 is 14 amino acids. Per the germline V gene, CDR1 is MNHEY and CDR2 is SMNVEV (reference sequence). V was pared by 2 bases and J by 4 bases, with 11 bases between. The CDR3 reads CASSLTRETYGYTF. DNA for the CDR3: TGTGCCAGCAGTTTAACCAGGGAAACCTATGGCTACACCTTC.